A single TCR beta chain is shown here with its context. Its antigen is still unknown. These data are taken from a study of lymphopenia after photon versus proton radiotherapy. Findings and limits, study-wide: Relative stability marked proton patients; photon patients lost diversity and naive cells.

The data were produced by immunoSEQ multiplex PCR, yet TCRdb's version contains in-frame clones alone and is incomplete. The sample shows 68,000 or so clones, under 95% of them seen only once. The CDR3 length is 13 residues. The ends were cut back, 9 bases at V and 2 bases at J, with 12 bases in the middle. Per the germline V gene, CDR1 is SGHTA and CDR2 is FQGNSA. The chain links TRBV7-2 to TRBJ2-3; D possibly corresponds to TRBD2 (5 bases). The sample was peripheral blood, taken from a patient treated with photon-based radiotherapy. The receptor was derived from a woman aged 70 to 79 with pancreatic cancer. The CDR3 reads CASGIDYTDTQYF. In DNA, the CDR3 is TGTGCCAGTGGGATCGACTACACAGATACGCAGTATTTT.